The TCR beta chain under discussion was sequenced for a study of T cells in women clearing cervical HPV infection. Turning to the study itself: Women with histologically confirmed HPV16-related CIN3 or worse, 2 with invasive cancer, served as cases.

The data were produced by immunoSEQ multiplex PCR, yet TCRdb's version contains in-frame clones alone and is incomplete. This sample's table reports tens of thousands of clones. This CDR3 is 13 amino acids long. Germline CDR1 is MNHNS and CDR2 is SASEGT. Regarding this clone: Read coverage stops 3 residues before the CDR3 terminus; the germline J gene supplies the remainder.

This TCR derives from a woman aged 18 to 75 with a cervical HPV16 infection that either progressed to CIN3+ or cleared (not recorded which). V and J are TRBV6-1 and TRBJ1-2; TRBD1 agrees at 7 bases. The sequenced sample was blood buffy coat. CDR3 in amino acids: CASSVVGGDGYTF. CDR3 DNA (partial): TGTGCCAGCAGTGTGGTAGGGGGCGACGGC.